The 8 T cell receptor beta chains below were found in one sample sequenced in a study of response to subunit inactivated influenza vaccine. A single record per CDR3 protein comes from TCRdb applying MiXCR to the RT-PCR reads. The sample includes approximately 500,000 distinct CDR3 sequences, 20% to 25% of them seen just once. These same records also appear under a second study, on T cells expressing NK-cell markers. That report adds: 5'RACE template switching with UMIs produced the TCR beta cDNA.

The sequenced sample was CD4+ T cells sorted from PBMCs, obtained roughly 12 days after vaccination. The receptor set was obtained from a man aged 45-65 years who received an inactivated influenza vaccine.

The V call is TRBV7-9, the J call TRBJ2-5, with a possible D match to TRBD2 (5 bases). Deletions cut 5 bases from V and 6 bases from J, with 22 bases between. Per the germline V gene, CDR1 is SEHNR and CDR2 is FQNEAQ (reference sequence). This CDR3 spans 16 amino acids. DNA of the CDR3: TGTGCCAGCAGCCCGACGACGCGCACTAGGCACCAGACCCAGTACTTC. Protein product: CASSPTTRTRHQTQYF.

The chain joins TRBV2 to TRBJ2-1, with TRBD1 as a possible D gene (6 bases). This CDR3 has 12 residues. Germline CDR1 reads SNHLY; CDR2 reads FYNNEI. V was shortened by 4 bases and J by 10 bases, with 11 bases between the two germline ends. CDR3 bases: TGTGCCAGCAGTGTAGGGGGATCCGAGCAGTTCTTC. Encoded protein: CASSVGGSEQFF.

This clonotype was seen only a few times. The CDR3 is CSARGVQGSNTGELFF. The CDR3 DNA sequence: TGCAGTGCTAGAGGCGTACAGGGTAGTAACACCGGGGAGCTGTTTTTT. The V call is TRBV20-1, the J call TRBJ2-2; D may be TRBD1 (6 bases). CDR1 and CDR2 (germline): DFQATT, SNEGSKA (reference sequence). V lost 1 base to trimming and J lost 2 bases, with 14 bases between them. The length of the CDR3 is 16 residues.

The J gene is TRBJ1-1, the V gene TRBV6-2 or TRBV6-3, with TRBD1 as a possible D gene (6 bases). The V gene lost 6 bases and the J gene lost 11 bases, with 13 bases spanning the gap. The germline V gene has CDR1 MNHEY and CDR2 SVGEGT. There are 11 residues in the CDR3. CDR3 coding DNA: TGTGCCAGCAGACAGGGATTTCTGGCTTTCTTT. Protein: CASRQGFLAFF.

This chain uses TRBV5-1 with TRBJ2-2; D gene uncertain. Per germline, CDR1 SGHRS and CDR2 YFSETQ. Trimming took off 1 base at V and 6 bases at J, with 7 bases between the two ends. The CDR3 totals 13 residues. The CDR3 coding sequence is TGCGCCAGCAGCTTGCAGTCTGCCGGGGAGCTGTTTTTT. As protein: CASSLQSAGELFF.

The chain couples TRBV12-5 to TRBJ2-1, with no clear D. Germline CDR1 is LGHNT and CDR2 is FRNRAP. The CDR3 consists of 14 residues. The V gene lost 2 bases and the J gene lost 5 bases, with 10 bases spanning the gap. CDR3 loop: CASGLSNRNNEQFF. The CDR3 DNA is TGTGCTAGTGGTTTGAGTAACCGGAACAATGAGCAGTTCTTC.

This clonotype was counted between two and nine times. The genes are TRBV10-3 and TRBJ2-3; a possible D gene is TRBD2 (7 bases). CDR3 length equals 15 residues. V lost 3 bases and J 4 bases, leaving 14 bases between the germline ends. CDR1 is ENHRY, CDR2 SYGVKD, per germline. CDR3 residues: CAISDRGGTADTQYF. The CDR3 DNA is TGTGCCATCAGTGATCGCGGGGGCACGGCAGATACGCAGTATTTT.

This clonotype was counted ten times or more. CDR3 bases: TGCAGCGTTGGCGCAGGTGCTAGCACAGATACGCAGTATTTT. Translated, it gives CSVGAGASTDTQYF. The rearrangement uses TRBV29-1 and TRBJ2-3; D gene ambiguous. The germline V gene encodes CDR1 SQVTM and CDR2 ANQGSEA. The CDR3 is 14 residues long. Trimming removed 4 bases at V and 0 bases at J, with 11 bases between.